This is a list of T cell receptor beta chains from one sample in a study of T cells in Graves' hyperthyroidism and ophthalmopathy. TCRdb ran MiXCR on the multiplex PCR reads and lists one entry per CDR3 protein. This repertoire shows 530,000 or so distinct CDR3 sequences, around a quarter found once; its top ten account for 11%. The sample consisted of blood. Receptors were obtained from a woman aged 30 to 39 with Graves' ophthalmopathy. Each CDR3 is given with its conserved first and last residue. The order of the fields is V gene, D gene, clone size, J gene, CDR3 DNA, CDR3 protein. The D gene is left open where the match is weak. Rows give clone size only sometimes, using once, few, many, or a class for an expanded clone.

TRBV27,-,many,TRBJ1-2,TGTGCCAGCAGCCCAATTGCGGGGCGCGGAGAAGACTATGGCTACACCTTC,CASSPIAGRGEDYGYTF
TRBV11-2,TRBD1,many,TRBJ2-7,TGTGCCAGCAGCCCGCGGGGACAGGGGGACGAGCAGTACTTC,CASSPRGQGDEQYF
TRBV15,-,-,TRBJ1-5,TGTGCCACCAGCAGAGAGGGGGATTTGGGTCAGCCTCAGCATTTT,CATSREGDLGQPQHF
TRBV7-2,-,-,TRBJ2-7,TGTGCCAGCAGCCAGTACAGGGCATACGAGCAGTACTTC,CASSQYRAYEQYF
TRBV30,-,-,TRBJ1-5,TGTGCCTGGGGATGGCCTAATCAGCCCCAGCATTTT,CAWGWPNQPQHF
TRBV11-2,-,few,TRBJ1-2,TGTGCCAGCAGCTTAATGGTTGGTGGCTACACCTTC,CASSLMVGGYTF
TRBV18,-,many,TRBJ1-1,TGTGCCAGCCAGCAGGGCACCTCCACTGAAGCTTTCTTT,CASQQGTSTEAFF
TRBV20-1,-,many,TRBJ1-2,TGCAGTGCAAAAGGCCGTGGCTATGGCTACACCTTC,CSAKGRGYGYTF
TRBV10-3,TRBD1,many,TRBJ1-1,TGTGCCAGTACAGGGGGCCGGACTGAAGCTTTCTTT,CASTGGRTEAFF
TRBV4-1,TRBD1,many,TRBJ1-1,TGCGCCAGCAGCCATGGCGACAGGGGAACTGAAGCTTTCTTT,CASSHGDRGTEAFF